These 14 T cell receptor beta chains came from one sample sequenced in a study of CD8 T cells in Susac syndrome. Random hexamers were used to reverse transcribe 0.5 to 1 ug of RNA. MiXCR was run by TCRdb on the immunoSEQ multiplex PCR reads, yielding one entry per CDR3 protein. The table shows under 200,000 distinct CDR3 sequences, with about 95% occurring only once. Sample: CD4+ T cells from PBMCs. All receptors come from a human donor in good health.

The chain recombines TRBV6-6 with TRBJ2-3; D is perhaps TRBD2 (5 bases). The CDR3 has 15 residues. Trimming shortened V by 0 bases and J by 6 bases, and 13 bases separated the two germline ends. Germline V gene sequence: CDR1 MNHNY, CDR2 SVGAGI (reference sequence). This CDR3 is CASSYSSGVGDTQYF. The CDR3 DNA reads as TGTGCCAGCAGTTACTCGTCCGGGGTGGGCGATACGCAGTATTTT.

V and J are TRBV20-1 and TRBJ2-4; 8 nucleotides line up with TRBD1. The CDR3 sequence is 16 residues long. V lost 5 bases and J lost 1; bases outside the gene matches: 10. Per the germline V gene, CDR1 is DFQATT and CDR2 is SNEGSKA (reference sequence). CDR3 DNA: TGCAGTGCTTATACACCCCGGGACAGGGCCAAAAACATTCAGTACTTC. Translation gives CSAYTPRDRAKNIQYF.

In its sample, this clonotype was seen once. V and J are TRBV4-2 and TRBJ1-2, with TRBD1 matching 10 bases. This CDR3 has 15 amino acids. With V trimmed by 3 bases and J by 1 base, 2 bases remained unmatched. Germline values: CDR1 LGHNA, CDR2 YNFKEQ. For the CDR3, the DNA is TGTGCCAGCAGCCAGGGGACAGGGGATAACTATGGCTACACCTTC. Its translation is CASSQGTGDNYGYTF.

The chain is built from TRBV7-2 and TRBJ2-3, with no clear D. This CDR3 comprises 18 residues. V was cut by 1 base and J by 0 bases, with 17 bases left in between. Per germline, CDR1 SGHTA and CDR2 FQGNSA. CDR3 in DNA: TGTGCCAGCAGCTTAGATTCCCCGGCGCTAACTAGCACAGATACGCAGTATTTT. It yields the protein CASSLDSPALTSTDTQYF.

This chain links TRBV29-1 with TRBJ1-2; possible D gene TRBD1, 5 bases. There are 12 residues in the CDR3. CDR1 and CDR2 (germline): SQVTM, ANQGSEA. With 4 bases removed from V and 7 bases from J, the gap between germline ends came to 13 bases. The CDR3 here is CSVGAQGGGYTF. CDR3 in DNA: TGCAGCGTTGGTGCGCAGGGTGGTGGCTACACCTTC.

This chain joins TRBV20-1 and TRBJ2-3, with TRBD2 matching over 9 bases. The CDR3 is 15 amino acids. Germline V gene data show CDR1 as DFQATT and CDR2 as SNEGSKA (reference sequence). V was pared by 5 bases and J by 2 bases, with 8 bases of the junction left unmatched. The CDR3 loop reads CSAYVSGGATDTQYF. The CDR3 coding sequence is TGCAGTGCTTACGTTAGCGGGGGAGCCACAGATACGCAGTATTTT.

This chain connects TRBV5-4 to TRBJ2-6, with D uncertain. CDR1 is SGHNT, CDR2 YYREEE, per germline (reference sequence). This CDR3 has 15 amino acids. V lost 2 bases to trimming and J lost 1 base, with 7 bases between them. In DNA form, the CDR3 reads TGTGCCAGCAGCTTCTCAGCTTCTGGGGCCAACGTCCTGACTTTC. This sequence encodes CASSFSASGANVLTF.

The chain combines TRBV20-1 with TRBJ2-5; 8 nucleotides agree with TRBD2. The V segment lost 5 bases and the J segment 7 bases; nucleotides outside the gene matches: 12. This CDR3 spans 14 amino acids. CDR1 DFQATT and CDR2 SNEGSKA come from the germline V gene (reference sequence). The CDR3 DNA reads TGCAGTGCTGAACCGGGACTAGGGTTTTCGACCCAGTACTTC. Translated, it gives CSAEPGLGFSTQYF.

J is TRBJ2-7 and V is TRBV13; 10 bases are shared with TRBD1. The CDR3 sequence is 15 residues long. The V segment lost 5 bases and the J segment 4 bases; nucleotides outside the gene matches: 8. Germline loops: CDR1 PRHDT, CDR2 FYEKMQ (reference sequence). Here the CDR3 DNA reads TGTGCCAGCAGCGCCCCCGGGACAGGGGAATACGAGCAGTACTTC. It specifies CASSAPGTGEYEQYF.

This clonotype was counted a single time. The V call is TRBV4-3, the J call TRBJ2-7; possible D gene TRBD2, 6 bases. The CDR3 spans 17 residues. Germline values: CDR1 LGHNA, CDR2 YSLEER. Trimming cost V 0 bases and J 0 bases, with 15 bases left between them. This chain's CDR3 is CASSQDRLATSSYEQYF. DNA of the CDR3: TGCGCCAGCAGCCAAGATCGGCTAGCGACGAGCTCCTACGAGCAGTACTTC.

This clonotype was seen only once. This chain joins TRBV19 and TRBJ1-5; 10 nucleotides agree with TRBD1. Germline V gene data show CDR1 as LNHDA and CDR2 as SQIVND (reference sequence). V lost 5 bases and J lost 2; bases outside the gene matches: 3. The CDR3 runs to 15 residues. CDR3 loop: CASSLGTGGNQPQHF. The CDR3 coding sequence is TGTGCCAGTAGTCTGGGGACAGGGGGCAATCAGCCCCAGCATTTT.

The V and J genes are TRBV2 and TRBJ2-2; 10 bases are shared with TRBD2. CDR1 SNHLY and CDR2 FYNNEI come from the germline V gene. The length of the CDR3 is 14 residues. Losses at the gene ends were 8 bases for V and 5 bases for J; bases not matched to a gene: 5. The CDR3: CASSGLARTGELFF. In DNA form, the CDR3 reads TGTGCCAGCTCGGGACTAGCGAGGACCGGGGAGCTGTTTTTT.

This clonotype was detected only once. This chain uses TRBV30 with TRBJ1-6; TRBD1 matches 7 bases. The CDR3 is made up of 13 amino acids. With V trimmed by 3 bases and J by 11 bases, 7 bases remained unmatched. Germline V lookup: CDR1 GTSNPN, CDR2 SVGIG (reference sequence). DNA of the CDR3: TGTGCCTGGAGGGGACAGTCGGGTGCACCCCTCCACTTT. The encoded protein is CAWRGQSGAPLHF. Based on the CDR3 plus reference TRBV30 and TRBJ1-6, the full variable domain is SQTIHQWPATLVQPVGSPLSLECTVEGTSNPNLYWYRQAAGRGLQLLFYSVGIGQISSEVPQNLSASRPQDRQFILSSKKLLLSDSGFYLCAWRGQSGAPLHFGNGTRLTVT.

This chain uses TRBV29-1 with TRBJ1-2; D gene uncertain. The germline gives CDR1 SQVTM, CDR2 ANQGSEA. This CDR3 has 13 amino acids. V dropped 5 bases and J dropped 0 bases, with 10 bases sitting between them. The chain's CDR3 is CSVSTESNYGYTF. CDR3 nucleotides: TGCAGCGTTAGCACCGAGTCTAACTATGGCTACACCTTC.